The entry that follows covers one T cell receptor beta chain sequence. The same CDR3 can be traced to other DNA sequences in this sample. As originally analysed: The authors estimated nucleated cell counts from reference gene primer amplification. The data were produced by immunoSEQ multiplex PCR, yet TCRdb's version contains in-frame clones alone and is incomplete. V, J and clone size are taken as reported in that table, and D and trimming were inferred from the DNA itself. Here the sample spans about 190,000 clones, over 75% being singletons. The data are from a study of blood T cell repertoires in COVID-19. Overall study context: COVID-19 samples from acute and convalescent phases originated in the United States, Italy and Spain.

Sequences were obtained from peripheral blood. This clonotype was obtained from a man aged 45-65 years with acute or convalescent COVID-19.

CDR3 sequence reads: CASSRPGLAYNEQFF. The CDR3 DNA reads as TGTGCCAGCAGCCGCCCGGGGTTAGCCTACAATGAGCAGTTCTTC. The rearrangement joins TRBV6-5 to TRBJ2-1; tentatively, D is TRBD2 (5 bases). This CDR3 is 15 amino acids long. The germline CDR1 and CDR2 sequences are MNHEY and SVGAGI. Trimming removed 6 bases from V and 2 bases from J, with 14 bases in between.